Sequencing of this T cell receptor beta chain was carried out in a study of follicular helper T cells after annual influenza vaccination. Study background: Sampling occurred days 0, 7 and 28 after each influenza vaccination.

Time point indicated: 2014-2015 season, 7 days after vaccination. Sorted cTfh were non-naive CD4+CXCR5+PD-1+, either ICOS+CD38+ or ICOS-CD38-. Sequencing was performed with immunoSEQ multiplex PCR; in TCRdb, only in-frame clones are kept and a portion is missing. Altogether about 15,000 clones are present, around 85% being singletons, with the ten largest covering about 1.3%. This CDR3 is 18 amino acids long. Trimming took off 0 bases at V and 2 bases at J, with 20 bases between the two ends. Germline CDR1 LNHNV, CDR2 YYDKDF (reference sequence). This sequence joins TRBV15 and TRBJ2-7, with D perhaps matching TRBD2 (6 bases). The source material was CXCR5+ CD38- circulating T follicular helper cells from blood, sampled 7 days after influenza vaccination. The subset: circulating Tfh, non-naive CD4+CXCR5+PD-1+ (ICOS+CD38+ or ICOS-CD38-). The sequence was obtained from an adult who received the influenza vaccine. This CDR3 is CATSRDRISGSITYEQYF. The CDR3, as DNA: TGTGCCACCAGCAGAGATCGAATTTCCGGGAGTATTACCTACGAGCAGTACTTC.